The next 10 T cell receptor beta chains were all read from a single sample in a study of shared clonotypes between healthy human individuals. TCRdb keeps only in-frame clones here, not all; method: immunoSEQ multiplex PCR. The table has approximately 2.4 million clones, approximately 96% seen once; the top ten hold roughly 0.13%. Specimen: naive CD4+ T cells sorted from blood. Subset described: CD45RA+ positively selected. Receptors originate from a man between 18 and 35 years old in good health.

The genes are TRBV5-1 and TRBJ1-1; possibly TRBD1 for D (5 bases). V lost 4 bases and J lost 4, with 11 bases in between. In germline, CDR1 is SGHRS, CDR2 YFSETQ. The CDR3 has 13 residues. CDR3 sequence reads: CASSGGGITEAFF. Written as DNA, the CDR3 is TGCGCCAGCAGCGGTGGGGGAATCACTGAAGCTTTCTTT.

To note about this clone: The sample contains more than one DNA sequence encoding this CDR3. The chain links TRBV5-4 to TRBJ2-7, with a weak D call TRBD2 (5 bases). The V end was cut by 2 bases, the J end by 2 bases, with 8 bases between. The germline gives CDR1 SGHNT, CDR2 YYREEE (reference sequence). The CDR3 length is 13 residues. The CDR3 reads CASSLTGTYEQYF. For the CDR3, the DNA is TGTGCCAGCAGCTTAACGGGGACCTACGAGCAGTACTTC.

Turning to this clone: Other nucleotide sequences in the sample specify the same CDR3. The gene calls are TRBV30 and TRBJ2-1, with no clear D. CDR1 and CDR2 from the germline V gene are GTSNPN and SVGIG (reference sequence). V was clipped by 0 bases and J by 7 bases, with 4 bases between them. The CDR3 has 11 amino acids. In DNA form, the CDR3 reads TGTGCCTGGAGTGTACGTAATGAGCAGTTCTTC. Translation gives CAWSVRNEQFF. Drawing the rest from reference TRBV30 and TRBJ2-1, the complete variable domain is SQTIHQWPATLVQPVGSPLSLECTVEGTSNPNLYWYRQAAGRGLQLLFYSVGIGQISSEVPQNLSASRPQDRQFILSSKKLLLSDSGFYLCAWSVRNEQFFGPGTRLTVL.

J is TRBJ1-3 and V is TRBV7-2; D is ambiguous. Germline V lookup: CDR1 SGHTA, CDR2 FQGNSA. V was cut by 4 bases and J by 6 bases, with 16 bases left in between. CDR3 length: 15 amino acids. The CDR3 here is CASSSQNRGLNTIYF. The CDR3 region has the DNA TGTGCCAGCAGCTCCCAGAACAGAGGGTTAAACACCATATATTTT. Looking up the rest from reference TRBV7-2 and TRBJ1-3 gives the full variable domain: GAGVSQSPSNKVTEKGKDVELRCDPISGHTALYWYRQSLGQGLEFLIYFQGNSAPDKSGLPSDRFSAERTGGSVSTLTIQRTQQEDSAVYLCASSSQNRGLNTIYFGEGSWLTVV.

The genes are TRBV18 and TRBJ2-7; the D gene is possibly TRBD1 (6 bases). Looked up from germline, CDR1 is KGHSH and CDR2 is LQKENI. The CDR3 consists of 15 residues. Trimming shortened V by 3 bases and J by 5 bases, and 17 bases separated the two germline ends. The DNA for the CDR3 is TGTGCCAGCTCACCGCGAACAGGGCCGAGGGACGAGCAGTACTTC. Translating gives CASSPRTGPRDEQYF.

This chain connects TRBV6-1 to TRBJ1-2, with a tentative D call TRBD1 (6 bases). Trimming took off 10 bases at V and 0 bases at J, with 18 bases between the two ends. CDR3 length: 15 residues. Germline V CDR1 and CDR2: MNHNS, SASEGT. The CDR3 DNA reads TGTGCCACAGACTGGGGGCAGCTCCCTAACTATGGCTACACCTTC. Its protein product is CATDWGQLPNYGYTF.

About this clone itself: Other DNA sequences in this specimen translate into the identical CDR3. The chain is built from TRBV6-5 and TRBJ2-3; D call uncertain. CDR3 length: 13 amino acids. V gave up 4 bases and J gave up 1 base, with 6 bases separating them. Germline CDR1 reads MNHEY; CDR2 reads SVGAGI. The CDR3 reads CASSLQGTDTQYF. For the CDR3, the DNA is TGTGCCAGCAGTTTGCAGGGCACAGATACGCAGTATTTT.

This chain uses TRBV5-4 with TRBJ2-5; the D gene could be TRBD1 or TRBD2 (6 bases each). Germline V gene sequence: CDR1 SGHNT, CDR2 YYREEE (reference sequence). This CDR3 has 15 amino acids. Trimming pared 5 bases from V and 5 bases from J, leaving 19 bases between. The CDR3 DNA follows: TGTGCCAGCAGGAGGGGACTGGACAGAAGTGAGACCCAGTACTTC. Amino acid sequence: CASRRGLDRSETQYF. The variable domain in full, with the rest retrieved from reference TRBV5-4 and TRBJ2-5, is ETGVTQSPTHLIKTRGQQVTLRCSSQSGHNTVSWYQQALGQGPQFIFQYYREEENGRGNFPPRFSGLQFPNYSSELNVNALELDDSALYLCASRRGLDRSETQYFGPGTRLLVL.

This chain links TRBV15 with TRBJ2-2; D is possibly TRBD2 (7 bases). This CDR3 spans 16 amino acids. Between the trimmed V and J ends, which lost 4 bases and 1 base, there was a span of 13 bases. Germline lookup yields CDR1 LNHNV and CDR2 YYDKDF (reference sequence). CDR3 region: CATSIGGAGNTGELFF. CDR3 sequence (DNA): TGTGCCACCAGCATTGGGGGGGCCGGGAACACCGGGGAGCTGTTTTTT.

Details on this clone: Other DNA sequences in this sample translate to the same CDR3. CDR3 nucleotides: TGTGCCAGCAACGGTCGCGGAACAGATACGCAGTATTTT. Amino acid sequence: CASNGRGTDTQYF. The chain is built from TRBV2 and TRBJ2-3; D uncertain. CDR1 is SNHLY and CDR2 is FYNNEI in the germline V gene. The CDR3 length is 13 residues. V lost 7 bases to trimming and J lost 3 bases, with 11 bases between them.